The present entry profiles one TCR beta chain with its context. These data originate in a study of PD-L1 blockade in urothelial cancer. Study as a whole: The study started patients on atezolizumab around 2014, giving 1,200 mg intravenously every 3 weeks.

The table came from immunoSEQ multiplex PCR; TCRdb's copy has only in-frame clones and leaves some out. Of about 76,000 clones in the sample, around 93% were seen once. Time point given: peripheral blood 6 weeks after treatment start. The receptor was derived from a woman of 80 years or more with urothelial cancer. The source was PBMCs, collected around atezolizumab (anti-PD-L1) treatment.

The CDR3 nucleotides are TGCAGCGTCAACCACGGGGGGGGCGGGGGCTATGGCTACACCTTC. This codes for CSVNHGGGGGYGYTF. This chain uses TRBV29-1 with TRBJ1-2; D might be TRBD1 (6 bases). V lost 6 bases to trimming and J lost 4 bases, with 21 bases between them. The CDR3 is made up of 15 amino acids. CDR1 and CDR2 from the germline V gene are SQVTM and ANQGSEA.